The 21 T cell receptor beta chains below all came from one sample that was sequenced in a study of shared clonotypes between healthy human individuals. Using immunoSEQ multiplex PCR, the repertoire was profiled, and TCRdb retains in-frame clones only, with some absent. The sample includes about a million clones, about 72% of them seen just once. The source material was memory CD4+ T cells from PBMCs. Subset described: CD45RA-negative fraction. These receptors all stem from a man younger than 35 in good health. Some clones in this sample may be carry-over from other donors' samples.

This clone has only one observation. The chain employs TRBV5-1 and TRBJ2-7, with D unresolved. CDR3 length: 13 amino acids. Per germline, CDR1 SGHRS and CDR2 YFSETQ. With 0 bases removed from V and 3 bases from J, the gap between germline ends came to 7 bases. In nucleotides, the CDR3 is TGCGCCAGCAGCTTGGGCCCCCGCTACGAGCAGTACTTC. Protein sequence: CASSLGPRYEQYF.

This clone was recorded once. The chain has TRBV19 and TRBJ1-4; no definite D call. V shed 11 bases and J shed 4 bases, with 14 bases lying between them. Germline V gene data show CDR1 as LNHDA and CDR2 as SQIVND (reference sequence). This CDR3 comprises 13 residues. CDR3 protein: CAGSSSINEKLFF. CDR3 nucleotide sequence: TGTGCCGGCTCAAGCAGCATTAATGAAAAACTGTTTTTT.

This rearrangement joins TRBV21-1 to TRBJ2-1; TRBD2 is the table's D call, not checked against the DNA. TRBV21-1 is termed a pseudogene. The CDR3 covers 15 residues. CDR3 bases: TGTGCCAGCAGCAAACTAGCGGAGCTCTACAATGAGCAGTTCTTC. It specifies CASSKLAELYNEQFF.

The genes are TRBV19 and TRBJ2-4; D ambiguous. The CDR3 loop spans 15 amino acids. Germline-derived CDR1 and CDR2 are LNHDA and SQIVND (reference sequence). V shed 2 bases and J shed 0 bases, with 8 bases lying between them. The CDR3 loop is CASSISPLAKNIQYF. The CDR3 DNA sequence: TGTGCCAGTAGTATATCCCCTCTAGCCAAAAACATTCAGTACTTC.

The J gene is TRBJ1-5, the V gene TRBV2; 8 bases agree with TRBD1. Looked up from germline, CDR1 is SNHLY and CDR2 is FYNNEI. V lost 6 bases, J lost 7 bases, and 5 bases stayed unmatched. The CDR3 loop spans 13 amino acids. The CDR3 DNA follows: TGTGCCAGCAGACGGACAGGGCCACAGCCCCAGCATTTT. Its translation is CASRRTGPQPQHF. The full variable domain, its missing parts supplied by reference TRBV2 and TRBJ1-5, is EPEVTQTPSHQVTQMGQEVILRCVPISNHLYFYWYRQILGQKVEFLVSFYNNEISEKSEIFDDQFSVERPDGSNFTLKIRSTKLEDSAMYFCASRRTGPQPQHFGDGTRLSIL.

The chain couples TRBV6-5 to TRBJ2-1, with a possible D match to TRBD2 (6 bases). The V gene's germline CDR1 is MNHEY and CDR2 SVGAGI. The CDR3 contains 15 residues. The germline V and J ends were trimmed by 3 bases and 2 bases, with 11 bases remaining between them. CDR3 residues: CASSYTAGTYNEQFF. The CDR3 DNA sequence: TGTGCCAGCAGTTATACAGCGGGCACCTACAATGAGCAGTTCTTC.

J is TRBJ1-5 and V is TRBV30, with no clear D. V lost 2 bases and J lost 7, with 12 bases in between. The CDR3 extends over 13 amino acids. CDR1 is GTSNPN and CDR2 is SVGIG in the germline V gene (reference sequence). CDR3 bases: TGTGCCTGGAGTCCAGGAGAAGGCCAGCCCCAGCATTTT. This codes for CAWSPGEGQPQHF.

The chain carries TRBV30 and TRBJ1-2; maybe TRBD1 (6 bases). The CDR3 sequence is 17 residues long. The V gene's germline CDR1 is GTSNPN and CDR2 SVGIG (reference sequence). Deletions cut 3 bases from V and 4 bases from J, with 24 bases between. The CDR3 DNA reads TGTGCCTGGAGCCCCCGCCCCGGGACATCACCGCCCTATGGCTACACCTTC. This codes for CAWSPRPGTSPPYGYTF.

Comments on this clone: Distinct nucleotide sequences in the sample also encode this CDR3. J is TRBJ2-7 and V is TRBV9; 7 nucleotides match TRBD2. This CDR3 contains 13 residues. Trimming at V came to 0 bases and at J to 6 bases, leaving 3 bases not matched to a gene. Germline V gene data show CDR1 as SGDLS and CDR2 as YYNGEE. This CDR3 reads CASSVAPGGEQYF. DNA for the CDR3: TGTGCCAGCAGCGTAGCCCCGGGAGGCGAGCAGTACTTC.

The V gene is TRBV11-2, the J gene TRBJ1-5; D ambiguous. Between the trimmed V and J ends, which lost 1 base and 9 bases, there was a span of 7 bases. The CDR3 totals 12 residues. Germline V gene data show CDR1 as SGHAT and CDR2 as FQNNGV. In nucleotides, the CDR3 is TGTGCCAGCAGCTTAGGTCAAGGGCCCCAGCATTTT. Protein product: CASSLGQGPQHF.

The CDR3 region is CASSLSGASYNEQFF. DNA for the CDR3: TGCGCCAGCAGCCTTAGCGGGGCATCGTACAATGAGCAGTTCTTC. This chain links TRBV5-1 with TRBJ2-1, with TRBD2 matching over 8 bases. Unmatched junction bases numbered 7, after V lost 4 bases and J lost 4 bases. The germline V gene encodes CDR1 SGHRS and CDR2 YFSETQ. CDR3 size: 15 residues. Variable domain in full (rest from reference TRBV5-1 and TRBJ2-1): KAGVTQTPRYLIKTRGQQVTLSCSPISGHRSVSWYQQTPGQGLQFLFEYFSETQRNKGNFPGRFSGRQFSNSRSEMNVSTLELGDSALYLCASSLSGASYNEQFFGPGTRLTVL.

About this clone itself: Other DNA sequences in the sample encode the same CDR3. The genes are TRBV7-9 and TRBJ1-3; unclear D gene. Per the germline V gene, CDR1 is SEHNR and CDR2 is FQNEAQ (reference sequence). V lost 3 bases, J lost 4 bases, and 4 bases lay in between. This CDR3 has 12 residues. CDR3 residues: CASSFSGNTIYF. In DNA, the CDR3 is TGTGCCAGCAGCTTTTCAGGAAACACCATATATTTT.

The chain is built from TRBV27 and TRBJ2-2, with D tentatively TRBD1 or TRBD2 (6 bases each). Per the germline V gene, CDR1 is MNHEY and CDR2 is SMNVEV (reference sequence). Between the trimmed V and J ends, which lost 2 bases and 5 bases, there was a span of 18 bases. There are 17 residues in the CDR3. CDR3 DNA sequence: TGTGCCAGCAGTTTAAAAACAGGGAAGGGGAGGACCGGGGAGCTGTTTTTT. It translates to CASSLKTGKGRTGELFF.

V and J are TRBV28 and TRBJ1-1; unclear D gene. From germline, CDR1 is MDHEN and CDR2 SYDVKM. CDR3 length: 13 amino acids. V lost 1 base and J lost 10, with 13 bases in between. CDR3 region: CASSLLPLKVAFF. Here the CDR3 DNA reads TGTGCCAGCAGTTTATTACCCCTAAAAGTAGCTTTCTTT.

In nucleotides, the CDR3 is TGTGCCAGCAGTCGCTACCCCAGGGGGGGCGGGGAGCTGTTTTTT. Amino acids: CASSRYPRGGGELFF. The gene calls are TRBV28 and TRBJ2-2; possibly TRBD1 or TRBD2 for D (7 bases each). The CDR3 is made up of 15 amino acids. Per germline, CDR1 MDHEN and CDR2 SYDVKM. The germline V and J ends were trimmed by 5 bases and 7 bases, with 17 bases remaining between them.

This clone has at least ten counts. The chain has TRBV2 and TRBJ2-5, with D tentatively TRBD1 (6 bases). Trimming took off 7 bases at V and 0 bases at J, with 15 bases between the two ends. This CDR3 is 15 amino acids long. CDR1 is SNHLY, CDR2 FYNNEI, per germline. The CDR3 region has the DNA TGTGCCAGCACCCGCTCAGGACAGTACCAAGAGACCCAGTACTTC. Translating gives CASTRSGQYQETQYF.

The chain is built from TRBV5-4 and TRBJ1-4; D gene uncertain. The CDR3 extends over 13 amino acids. The V gene's germline CDR1 is SGHNT and CDR2 YYREEE (reference sequence). V was clipped by 4 bases and J by 8 bases, with 12 bases between them. In DNA, the CDR3 is TGTGCCAGCAGCCCACCTTCACAGGAAAAACTGTTTTTT. Translation: CASSPPSQEKLFF.

V is TRBV18 and J is TRBJ2-2; 12 bases match TRBD2. The CDR3 has 16 residues. Germline-derived CDR1 and CDR2 are KGHSH and LQKENI. The V and J ends lost 2 bases and 5 bases, in that order; junction bases with no gene match: 3. CDR3 sequence: CASSPSGTSGTGELFF. CDR3 bases: TGTGCCAGCTCACCAAGCGGGACTAGCGGGACCGGGGAGCTGTTTTTT.

The chain employs TRBV6-5 and TRBJ1-1; D is possibly TRBD1 (6 bases). Germline CDR1 reads MNHEY; CDR2 reads SVGAGI. The length of the CDR3 is 15 residues. Trimming shortened V by 2 bases and J by 4 bases, and 14 bases separated the two germline ends. CDR3 protein: CASSYRGRGGTEAFF. The CDR3 nucleotides read TGTGCCAGCAGTTACAGAGGGAGAGGGGGCACTGAAGCTTTCTTT.

V usage is TRBV7-2 and J usage is TRBJ2-7, with D perhaps TRBD2 (6 bases). Germline V gene data show CDR1 as SGHTA and CDR2 as FQGNSA. Trimming shortened V by 1 base and J by 2 bases, and 12 bases separated the two germline ends. The CDR3 contains 15 residues. CDR3 protein: CASSLVASATYEQYF. CDR3 bases: TGTGCCAGCAGCTTAGTTGCTAGCGCGACCTACGAGCAGTACTTC.

V gene TRBV7-2 combines with J gene TRBJ1-1; unclear D gene. V was clipped by 2 bases and J by 1 base, with 5 bases between them. CDR3 size: 13 residues. Per germline, CDR1 SGHTA and CDR2 FQGNSA. CDR3 sequence reads: CASSLMENTEAFF. The CDR3 nucleotides are TGTGCCAGCAGCTTAATGGAGAACACTGAAGCTTTCTTT.